These 9 T cell receptor beta chains were all obtained from the same sample, sequenced in a study of cytomegalovirus exposure and HLA in healthy donors. Vbeta (60) and Jbeta (13) primers were used in the PCR. The assay was immunoSEQ multiplex PCR, and TCRdb's table has in-frame clones only and misses some. The sample yields about 190,000 clones, about 83% seen once. Input material: PBMCs. Receptors originate from a man aged 35-49 years in good health and CMV-seropositive.

The chain uses TRBV27 and TRBJ2-7; D perhaps matches TRBD2 (6 bases). CDR3 length equals 13 residues. The V gene's germline CDR1 is MNHEY and CDR2 SMNVEV (reference sequence). With 3 bases removed from V and 9 bases from J, the gap between germline ends came to 15 bases. The CDR3: CASSFGRESVQYF. In DNA form, the CDR3 reads TGTGCCAGCAGTTTCGGGCGGGAAAGCGTGCAGTACTTC.

The chain combines TRBV28 with TRBJ2-7; D is ambiguous. V was pared by 4 bases and J by 5 bases, with 15 bases between. The CDR3 sequence is 14 residues long. The germline V gene encodes CDR1 MDHEN and CDR2 SYDVKM. CDR3 coding DNA: TGTGCCAGCAGTTCCCTAGGTGCGGTAAACGAGCAGTACTTC. This encodes CASSSLGAVNEQYF.

V and J are TRBV14 and TRBJ1-3; 10 nucleotides align to TRBD1. V dropped 1 base and J dropped 4; count of bases not matched to a gene: 4. Per germline, CDR1 SGHDN and CDR2 FVKESK. The CDR3 has 16 residues. CDR3 bases: TGTGCCAGCAGCCAAGTGGGACAGGGGAGCGGAAACACCATATATTTT. Translating gives CASSQVGQGSGNTIYF. The whole variable domain, filled in from reference TRBV14 and TRBJ1-3, reads EAGVTQFPSHSVIEKGQTVTLRCDPISGHDNLYWYRRVMGKEIKFLLHFVKESKQDESGMPNNRFLAERTGGTYSTLKVQPAELEDSGVYFCASSQVGQGSGNTIYFGEGSWLTVV.

About this clone: One end of the junction is discordant with germline, which a read error may explain. V usage is TRBV19 and J usage is TRBJ2-1, with TRBD2 matching 9 bases. Per germline, CDR1 LNHDA and CDR2 SQIVND (reference sequence). The CDR3 sequence is 15 residues long. CDR3 DNA sequence: TGTGCCAATAGTATATTTAGCGGGAGTGTCAATGAGCAGTTCTTC. Its translation is CANSIFSGSVNEQFF.

This clone was detected once. This chain joins TRBV5-1 and TRBJ1-1; 9 positions agree with TRBD1. The CDR3 sequence is 15 residues long. Per germline, CDR1 SGHRS and CDR2 YFSETQ. With 3 bases clipped from V and 5 bases from J, the junction kept 8 bases outside the gene matches. DNA of the CDR3: TGCGCCAGCAGCTCGCAGGGACAGGGCGAAACTGAAGCTTTCTTT. It codes for CASSSQGQGETEAFF.

The chain employs TRBV28 and TRBJ2-7; 7 nucleotides match TRBD2. The germline CDR1 and CDR2 sequences are MDHEN and SYDVKM. V was pared by 7 bases and J by 0 bases, with 9 bases of the junction left unmatched. The CDR3 length is 15 residues. In nucleotides, the CDR3 is TGTGCCAGCATCCCAGGGAGGGACCACTCCTACGAGCAGTACTTC. Protein product: CASIPGRDHSYEQYF.

The V gene is TRBV4-2, the J gene TRBJ2-7; D possibly corresponds to TRBD1 (5 bases). Deletions cut 8 bases from V and 3 bases from J, with 11 bases between. Per the germline V gene, CDR1 is LGHNA and CDR2 is YNFKEQ. The CDR3 length is 12 residues. The CDR3 DNA sequence: TGTGCCAGCGGTCAGGGTATCTACGAGCAGTACTTC. Protein product: CASGQGIYEQYF.

The J gene is TRBJ2-2, the V gene TRBV7-9; D perhaps matches TRBD2 (5 bases). Germline values: CDR1 SEHNR, CDR2 FQNEAQ (reference sequence). V lost 5 bases and J lost 5, with 15 bases in between. The CDR3 is 15 amino acids. CDR3 nucleotide sequence: TGTGCCAGCAGCCCCGCCGAACGGAGGACCGGGGAGCTGTTTTTT. Translated: CASSPAERRTGELFF.

The chain carries TRBV30 and TRBJ1-1; a possible D gene is TRBD1 (5 bases). Trimming removed 4 bases from V and 5 bases from J, with 11 bases in between. This CDR3 spans 12 amino acids. Germline V lookup: CDR1 GTSNPN, CDR2 SVGIG (reference sequence). For the CDR3, the DNA is TGTGCCTGGATATGGTCAGGGACTGAAGCTTTCTTT. Its protein is CAWIWSGTEAFF.